Listed below are T cell receptor beta chains from one sample, sequenced in a study of T cell responses to AZD1222 COVID-19 vaccine. Generated by immunoSEQ multiplex PCR, the TCRdb table keeps only in-frame clones and is missing some. The repertoire has around 130,000 clones, 85% to 90% of them found once; the top ten carry 3.1%. The sequencing used peripheral blood, collected 28 days after the second AZD1222 dose. The receptors were sampled from an adult who received the AZD1222 COVID-19 vaccine. Each CDR3 is given with its conserved first and last residue. A D gene is named only where the DNA matches it firmly. Size tells how often a clone was seen (once, few, many) or the class of an expanded clone, and some rows leave it out.

D gene	V gene	clone size	J gene	CDR3 protein	CDR3 DNA
.	TRBV5-1	.	TRBJ1-1	CASSSTGAASEAFF	TGCGCCAGCAGTTCGACCGGGGCGGCCAGTGAAGCTTTCTTT
.	TRBV27	.	TRBJ1-1	CASRDTLVAEAFF	TGTGCCAGCAGGGATACGTTAGTCGCTGAAGCTTTCTTT
TRBD1	TRBV7-6	.	TRBJ1-1	CASSGDRGLSEAFF	TGTGCCAGCAGCGGGGACAGGGGGCTTTCTGAAGCTTTCTTT
TRBD2	TRBV19	.	TRBJ2-7	CASSDPSGGPTPPEQYF	TGTGCCAGTAGTGACCCTAGCGGGGGGCCTACCCCGCCCGAGCAGTACTTC
TRBD1	TRBV4-1	.	TRBJ2-3	CASSQATGVGTDTQYF	TGCGCCAGCAGCCAAGCAACAGGGGTTGGCACAGATACGCAGTATTTT
.	TRBV19	few	TRBJ2-7	CASSPGRDSYEQYF	TGTGCCAGTAGTCCAGGGCGGGACTCCTACGAGCAGTACTTC
.	TRBV5-1	once	TRBJ2-3	CASSSGYGGGTDTQYF	TGCGCCAGCAGCTCCGGGTATGGCGGAGGCACAGATACGCAGTATTTT
.	TRBV7-2	.	TRBJ1-1	CASSPQFLSTEAFF	TGTGCCAGCAGCCCACAATTCCTGAGCACTGAAGCTTTCTTT
TRBD2	TRBV19	.	TRBJ2-1	CASSIGRSNEQFF	TGTGCCAGTAGTATCGGGAGGAGCAATGAGCAGTTCTTC
TRBD1	TRBV11-2	.	TRBJ1-1	CASSPLWTGGTVRAFF	TGTGCCAGCAGCCCGCTTTGGACAGGGGGCACAGTTAGGGCTTTCTTT
TRBD1	TRBV5-1	.	TRBJ1-1	CASSLSTGALEAFF	TGCGCCAGCAGCTTGTCGACAGGGGCGTTGGAAGCTTTCTTT
TRBD2	TRBV10-2	.	TRBJ2-2	CASRLAGGGELFF	TGCGCCAGCCGACTAGCGGGAGGCGGGGAGCTGTTTTTT
TRBD1	TRBV4-2	.	TRBJ1-1	CASSQPGTVPEAFF	TGTGCCAGCAGCCAACCCGGGACAGTTCCTGAAGCTTTCTTT
.	TRBV28	once	TRBJ2-7	CASSLGSTYEQYF	TGTGCCAGCAGTTTGGGTAGTACCTACGAGCAGTACTTC
.	TRBV27	once	TRBJ2-7	CASSLSGGNEQYF	TGTGCCAGCAGTTTATCGGGGGGTAACGAGCAGTACTTC
TRBD2	TRBV6-4	.	TRBJ2-1	CASSLAGGRNEQFF	TGTGCCAGCAGTTTAGCGGGAGGGCGAAATGAGCAGTTCTTC
TRBD1	TRBV3-1/TRBV3-2	.	TRBJ1-2	CASSPTGGHGYTF	TGTGCCAGCAGCCCAACAGGGGGCCATGGCTACACCTTC
.	TRBV27	.	TRBJ2-2	CASRPRGVGLQSNTGELFF	TGTGCCAGCAGACCCCGCGGGGTGGGGTTACAATCGAACACCGGGGAGCTGTTTTTT
.	TRBV27	.	TRBJ2-3	CASSLWIQTATDTQYF	TGTGCCAGCAGTTTATGGATCCAAACGGCCACAGATACGCAGTATTTT
TRBD2	TRBV19	.	TRBJ2-3	CASRSLGAGLRDTQYF	TGTGCCAGTAGATCCTTAGGAGCGGGGTTGCGGGATACGCAGTATTTT
.	TRBV29-1	.	TRBJ2-3	CSVPFGDTQYF	TGCAGCGTGCCCTTCGGGGATACGCAGTATTTT
TRBD1	TRBV9	.	TRBJ1-5	CASSSGGTGVSNQPQHF	TGTGCCAGCAGCTCAGGGGGGACAGGGGTTAGCAATCAGCCCCAGCATTTT
TRBD1	TRBV7-2	.	TRBJ1-4	CASSLRTGGNEKLFF	TGTGCCAGCAGCTTACGGACAGGGGGGAATGAAAAACTGTTTTTT
TRBD2	TRBV5-1	once	TRBJ2-1	CASSLGSGLAAINEQFF	TGCGCCAGCAGCTTGGGCTCCGGACTAGCGGCTATCAATGAGCAGTTCTTC
.	TRBV28	.	TRBJ1-1	CASSLFPNAAFF	TGTGCCAGCAGTTTATTTCCGAACGCAGCTTTCTTT
.	TRBV6-2/TRBV6-3	.	TRBJ1-1	CASSYSIQSEAFF	TGTGCCAGCAGTTACTCGATACAGTCTGAAGCTTTCTTT
.	TRBV28	.	TRBJ1-1	CASSSGGAEGEAFF	TGTGCCAGCAGTTCCGGGGGGGCGGAAGGGGAAGCTTTCTTT
.	TRBV27	.	TRBJ1-6	CASSLYRGLSPLHF	TGTGCCAGCAGTTTATATCGGGGGCTTTCACCCCTCCACTTT
.	TRBV5-8	.	TRBJ2-6	CASSLEWVGANVLTF	TGTGCCAGCAGCTTGGAATGGGTAGGGGCCAACGTCCTGACTTTC